These 8 T cell receptor beta chains share one sample of origin, sequenced in a study of shared clonotypes between healthy human individuals. The protocol was immunoSEQ multiplex PCR, while the TCRdb copy is restricted to in-frame clones and leaves out a portion. The sample carries about 2.4 million clones, 80% to 95% recorded once. Sequenced sample: naive CD4+ T cells from PBMCs. Subset here: CD45RA+ positively selected. These receptors were taken from a man younger than 35 in good health. Some clones in this sample may be carry-over from other donors' samples.

The rearrangement links TRBV7-9 to TRBJ1-5; D gene uncertain. The CDR3 spans 12 residues. Germline CDR1 reads SEHNR; CDR2 reads FQNEAQ (reference sequence). The germline V and J ends were trimmed by 5 bases and 6 bases, with 8 bases remaining between them. The CDR3 DNA sequence: TGTGCCAGCAGCCCCCCCGGTCAGCCCCAGCATTTT. Translation: CASSPPGQPQHF.

Concerning this clone: This specimen includes other DNA sequences encoding the same CDR3. For the CDR3, the DNA is TGTGCCAGCAGTGAAAAAGGATACGAGCAGTACTTC. Translation: CASSEKGYEQYF. The rearrangement links TRBV6-1 to TRBJ2-7; no clear D. The CDR3 is 12 residues long. CDR1 is MNHNS, CDR2 SASEGT, per germline. With 2 bases removed from V and 4 bases from J, the gap between germline ends came to 6 bases.

V is TRBV18 and J is TRBJ2-5, with 10 nucleotides matching TRBD1. The CDR3 spans 16 residues. V lost 3 bases, J lost 2 bases, and 6 bases stayed unmatched. Germline CDR1 and CDR2: KGHSH and LQKENI. The CDR3 sequence is CASSPRTGGYQETQYF. CDR3 coding DNA: TGTGCCAGCTCACCTCGGACAGGGGGATATCAAGAGACCCAGTACTTC. The full variable domain, its missing parts supplied by reference TRBV18 and TRBJ2-5, is NAGVMQNPRHLVRRRGQEARLRCSPMKGHSHVYWYRQLPEEGLKFMVYLQKENIIDESGMPKERFSAEFPKEGPSILRIQQVVRGDSAAYFCASSPRTGGYQETQYFGPGTRLLVL.

This chain uses TRBV29-1 with TRBJ2-7; D possibly corresponds to TRBD1 (5 bases). V gave up 6 bases and J gave up 5 bases, with 11 bases separating them. This CDR3 contains 11 residues. The V gene's germline CDR1 is SQVTM and CDR2 ANQGSEA. Here the CDR3 DNA reads TGCAGCGTAAAGTCAGGGCACGAGCAGTACTTC. Translated: CSVKSGHEQYF.

Only a few counts were recorded for this clone. The rearrangement joins TRBV4-3 to TRBJ1-5; D is undetermined. CDR1 and CDR2 from the germline V gene are LGHNA and YSLEER. Trimming took off 0 bases at V and 6 bases at J, with 6 bases between the two ends. This CDR3 has 13 amino acids. This chain's CDR3 is CASSQDGPQPQHF. CDR3 coding DNA: TGCGCCAGCAGCCAAGATGGTCCTCAGCCCCAGCATTTT.

The chain employs TRBV6-5 and TRBJ1-5, with D unresolved. V dropped 10 bases and J dropped 0 bases, with 13 bases sitting between them. CDR3 length equals 14 residues. Germline CDR1 and CDR2: MNHEY and SVGAGI. Written as DNA, the CDR3 is TGTGCCACCGCCCGGGCCTATAGCAATCAGCCCCAGCATTTT. It encodes CATARAYSNQPQHF.

The chain joins TRBV4-1 to TRBJ2-7; D remains ambiguous. CDR1 is MGHRA, CDR2 YSYEKL, per germline. This CDR3 contains 14 residues. Trimming removed 1 base at V and 0 bases at J, with 7 bases between. The CDR3 DNA is TGCGCCAGCAGCCAAGTTCTTAGCTCCTACGAGCAGTACTTC. The encoded protein is CASSQVLSSYEQYF.

The chain combines TRBV2 with TRBJ1-1; a weak D match, TRBD1 (5 bases). Trimming cost V 8 bases and J 1 base, with 23 bases left between them. The CDR3 is 17 amino acids. Germline V gene sequence: CDR1 SNHLY, CDR2 FYNNEI. This chain's CDR3 is CASGALRGGSRNTEAFF. CDR3 sequence (DNA): TGTGCCAGCGGGGCCTTGAGGGGCGGAAGTAGGAACACTGAAGCTTTCTTT.